This entry describes one TCR beta chain. As processed by the authors: Estimated nucleated cell counts came from reference gene primer amplification. Here immunoSEQ multiplex PCR was the method, and the copy in TCRdb shows in-frame clones only, minus some. V, J and clone size reflect that table, while D and trimming were determined from the DNA. This table holds some 150,000 clones, approximately 89% found once. This sample stems from a study of blood T cell repertoires in COVID-19. Across the study: The samples span acute and convalescent COVID-19 from the United States, Italy and Spain. T cells, B-cell-depleted T cells, or PBMCs provided the cDNA or gDNA that served as material.

The TCR sequence derives from a human donor in a cohort sampled during active COVID-19. The sequencing sample was made of peripheral blood.

This CDR3 is CASTTGPSTEAFF. In nucleotides, the CDR3 is TGCGCCAGCACCACAGGGCCCTCCACTGAAGCTTTCTTT. This rearrangement joins TRBV5-1 to TRBJ1-1, with a tentative D call TRBD1 (6 bases). The CDR3 length is 13 residues. The germline V gene encodes CDR1 SGHRS and CDR2 YFSETQ. Trimming removed 6 bases at V and 4 bases at J, with 13 bases between.